The entry below gives a single T cell receptor (beta chain) sequence along with its context. With V trimmed by 2 bases and J by 2 bases, 7 bases remained unmatched. CDR3 length: 17 amino acids. Germline CDR1 and CDR2: MNHEY and SMNVEV (reference sequence). This record belongs to a study of cytomegalovirus exposure and HLA in healthy donors. The PCR made use of 60 Vbeta and 13 Jbeta primers. Sequencing was performed with immunoSEQ multiplex PCR; in TCRdb, only in-frame clones are kept and a portion is missing. Here the sample spans about 140,000 clones, 88% being singletons. This clonotype originated in a woman between 40 and 50 years old in good health and CMV-seronegative. The rearrangement joins TRBV27 to TRBJ2-5; 11 bases match TRBD2. Sequenced sample: PBMCs. This chain's CDR3 is CASSLRGGLAVQETQYF. CDR3 bases: TGTGCCAGCAGTTTACGGGGGGGACTAGCGGTACAAGAGACCCAGTACTTC.